This TCR beta chain was obtained from a study of blood T cell repertoires in COVID-19. Overall study: From T cells, B-cell-depleted T cells, or PBMCs came the material, which was cDNA or gDNA.

This clone was seen a few times. The repertoire was sequenced with immunoSEQ multiplex PCR; TCRdb's copy has only in-frame clones and lacks some. Of nearly 200,000 clones listed, roughly 90% are singletons. This TCR came from a woman in her sixties or seventies with acute or convalescent COVID-19. Specimen: peripheral blood.

The CDR3 here is CASSIGLRQPQHF. CDR3 nucleotide sequence: TGTGCCAGTAGTATAGGACTTCGGCAGCCCCAGCATTTT. The V call is TRBV19, the J call TRBJ1-5; no clear D gene. V lost 1 base and J lost 7, with 8 bases in between. The CDR3 consists of 13 residues. Germline values: CDR1 LNHDA, CDR2 SQIVND (reference sequence).